This TCR beta chain stems from a study of CXCR3-negative and CXCR3-positive naive CD8 T cells. Study-wide points: Sequencing showed both naive subsets with comparably high diversity, and memory CD8+ cells much lower.

Researchers sorted under 350,000 cells of each CD8+ T cell subset in triplicate. Libraries were UMI-labeled 5' RACE TRB cDNA. TCRdb reanalyzed the 5' RACE reads, giving one entry per CDR3 protein sequence and no DNA. Recorded for this sample: 35,000 to 40,000 distinct CDR3 sequences. Germline values: CDR1 DFQATT, CDR2 SNEGSKA (reference sequence). This CDR3 spans 16 amino acids. For this clonotype: Its antigen is as yet unknown.

The chain joins TRBV20-1 to TRBJ2-3; TCRdb calls TRBD2, which cannot be checked without DNA. Sequencing was performed on memory CD8+ T cells from blood. This clonotype originated in a human donor in good health. Some clones in this sample may be carry-over from other donors' samples. The CDR3 protein is CSARDRGSGESDTQYF.